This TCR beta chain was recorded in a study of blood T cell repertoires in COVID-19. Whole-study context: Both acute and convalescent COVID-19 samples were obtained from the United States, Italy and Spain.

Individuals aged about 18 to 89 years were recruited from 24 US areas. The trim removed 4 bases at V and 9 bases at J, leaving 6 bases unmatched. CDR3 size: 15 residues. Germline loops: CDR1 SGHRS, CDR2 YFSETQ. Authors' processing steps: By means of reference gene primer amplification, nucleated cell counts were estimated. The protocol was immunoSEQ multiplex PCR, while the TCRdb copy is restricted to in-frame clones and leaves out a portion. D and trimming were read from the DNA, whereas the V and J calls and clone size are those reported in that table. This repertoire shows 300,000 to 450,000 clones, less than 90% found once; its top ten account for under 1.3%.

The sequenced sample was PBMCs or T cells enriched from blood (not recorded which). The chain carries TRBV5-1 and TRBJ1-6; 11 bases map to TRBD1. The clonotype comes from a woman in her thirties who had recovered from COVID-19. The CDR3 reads CASSLAGQGASPLHF. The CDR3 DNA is TGCGCCAGCAGCCTGGCAGGACAGGGGGCTTCACCCCTCCACTTT.